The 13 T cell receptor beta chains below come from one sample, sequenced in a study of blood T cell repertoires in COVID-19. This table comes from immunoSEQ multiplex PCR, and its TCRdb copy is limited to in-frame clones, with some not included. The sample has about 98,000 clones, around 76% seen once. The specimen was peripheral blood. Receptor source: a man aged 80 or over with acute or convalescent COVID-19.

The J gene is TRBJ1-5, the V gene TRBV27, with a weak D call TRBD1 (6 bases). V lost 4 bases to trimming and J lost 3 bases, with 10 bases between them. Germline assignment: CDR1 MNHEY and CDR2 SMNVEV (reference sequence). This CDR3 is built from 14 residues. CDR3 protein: CASSSTGPNQPQHF. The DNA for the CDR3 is TGTGCCAGCAGTTCCACAGGGCCCAATCAGCCCCAGCATTTT.

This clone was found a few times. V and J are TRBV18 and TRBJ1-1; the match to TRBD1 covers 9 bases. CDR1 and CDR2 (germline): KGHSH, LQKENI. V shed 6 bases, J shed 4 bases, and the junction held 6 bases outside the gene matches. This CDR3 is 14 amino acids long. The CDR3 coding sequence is TGTGCCAGCTCGCCCCGGGACAGGGTCACTGAAGCTTTCTTT. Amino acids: CASSPRDRVTEAFF.

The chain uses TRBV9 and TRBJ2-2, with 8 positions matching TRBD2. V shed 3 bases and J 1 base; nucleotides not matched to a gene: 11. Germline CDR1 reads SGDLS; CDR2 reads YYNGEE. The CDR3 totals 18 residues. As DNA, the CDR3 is TGTGCCAGCAGCGCGGGGGGCTCTAGCGGGCTGAACACCGGGGAGCTGTTTTTT. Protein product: CASSAGGSSGLNTGELFF.

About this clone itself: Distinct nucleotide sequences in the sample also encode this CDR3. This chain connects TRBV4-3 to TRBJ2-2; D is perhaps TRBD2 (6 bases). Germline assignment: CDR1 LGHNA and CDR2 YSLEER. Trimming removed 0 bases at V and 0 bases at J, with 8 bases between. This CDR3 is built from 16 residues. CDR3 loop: CASSQEGTANTGELFF. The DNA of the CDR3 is TGCGCCAGCAGCCAAGAAGGGACTGCGAACACCGGGGAGCTGTTTTTT.

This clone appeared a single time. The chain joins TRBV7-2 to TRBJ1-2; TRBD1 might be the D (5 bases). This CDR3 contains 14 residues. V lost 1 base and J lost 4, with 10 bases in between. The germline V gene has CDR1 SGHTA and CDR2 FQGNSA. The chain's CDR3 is CASSLGGQIYGYTF. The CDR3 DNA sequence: TGTGCCAGCAGCTTAGGGGGCCAGATCTATGGCTACACCTTC.

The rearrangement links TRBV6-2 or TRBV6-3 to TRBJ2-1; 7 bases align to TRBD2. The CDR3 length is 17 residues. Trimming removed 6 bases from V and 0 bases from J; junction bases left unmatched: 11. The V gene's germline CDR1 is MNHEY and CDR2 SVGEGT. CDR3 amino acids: CASSSMLADRSYNEQFF. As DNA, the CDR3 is TGTGCCAGCAGCAGCATGCTAGCGGACCGCTCCTACAATGAGCAGTTCTTC.

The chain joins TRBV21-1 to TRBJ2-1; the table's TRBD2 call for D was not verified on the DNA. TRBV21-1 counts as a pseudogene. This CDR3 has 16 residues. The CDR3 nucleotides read TGTGCCAGCAGCAATCGGAAAACTAGCGGGCTCGGTGAGCAGTTCTTC. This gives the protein CASSNRKTSGLGEQFF.

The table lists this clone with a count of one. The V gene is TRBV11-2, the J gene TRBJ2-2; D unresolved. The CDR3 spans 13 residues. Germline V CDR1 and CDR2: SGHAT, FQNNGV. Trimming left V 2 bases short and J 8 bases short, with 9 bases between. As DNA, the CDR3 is TGTGCCAGCAGCTTACCGTCTAGGGGGGAGCTGTTTTTT. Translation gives CASSLPSRGELFF.

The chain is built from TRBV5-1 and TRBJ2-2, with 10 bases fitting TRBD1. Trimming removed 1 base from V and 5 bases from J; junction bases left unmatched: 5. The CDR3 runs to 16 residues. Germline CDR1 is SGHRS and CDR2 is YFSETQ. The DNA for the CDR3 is TGCGCCAGCAGCTTGCAGGGACAGGGGCTTACCGGGGAGCTGTTTTTT. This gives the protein CASSLQGQGLTGELFF.

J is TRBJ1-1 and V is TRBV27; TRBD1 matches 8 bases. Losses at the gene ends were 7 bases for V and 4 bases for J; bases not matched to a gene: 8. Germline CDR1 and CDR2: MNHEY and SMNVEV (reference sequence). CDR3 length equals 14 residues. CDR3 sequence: CASTAGGAGTEAFF. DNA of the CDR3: TGTGCCAGCACTGCAGGGGGCGCGGGCACTGAAGCTTTCTTT.

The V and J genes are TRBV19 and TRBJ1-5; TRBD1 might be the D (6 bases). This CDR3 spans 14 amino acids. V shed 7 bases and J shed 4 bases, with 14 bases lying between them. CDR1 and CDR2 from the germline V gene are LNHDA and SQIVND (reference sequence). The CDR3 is CASTPQGGNQPQHF. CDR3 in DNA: TGTGCCAGTACCCCGCAAGGGGGAAATCAGCCCCAGCATTTT.

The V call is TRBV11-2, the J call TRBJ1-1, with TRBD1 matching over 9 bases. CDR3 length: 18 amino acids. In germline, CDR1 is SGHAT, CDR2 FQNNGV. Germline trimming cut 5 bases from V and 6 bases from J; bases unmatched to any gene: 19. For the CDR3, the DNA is TGTGCCAGCAGCAACACTCCGGGACAGGGCCCCATGGGGGCTGAAGCTTTCTTT. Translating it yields CASSNTPGQGPMGAEAFF.

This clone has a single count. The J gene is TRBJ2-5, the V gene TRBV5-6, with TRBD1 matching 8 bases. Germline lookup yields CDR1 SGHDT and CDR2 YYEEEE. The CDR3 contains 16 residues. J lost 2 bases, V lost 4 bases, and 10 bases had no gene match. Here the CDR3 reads CASSTRQGAYQETQYF. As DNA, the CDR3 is TGTGCCAGCAGCACCCGGCAGGGGGCATATCAAGAGACCCAGTACTTC.